These 19 T cell receptor beta chains were sequenced from one sample in a study of T cell clones after liver transplantation. Using immunoSEQ multiplex PCR, the repertoire was profiled, and TCRdb retains in-frame clones only, with some absent. The data show about 15,000 clones, 82% seen once. Source: CD8+ T cells from blood, taken around 44 months after liver transplant. All receptors derive from a human patient who received a liver transplant. Some T cells may be transferred from the graft donor.

A few counts support this clone. The chain links TRBV27 to TRBJ2-7; D not certain. The CDR3 length is 17 residues. The V end lost 4 bases, the J end lost 4 bases, and 23 bases lay between the germline ends. The germline V gene encodes CDR1 MNHEY and CDR2 SMNVEV (reference sequence). CDR3 in amino acids: CASSWAHARALPYEQYF. In DNA form, the CDR3 reads TGTGCCAGCAGTTGGGCCCACGCTCGGGCCCTACCGTACGAGCAGTACTTC.

CDR3 in amino acids: CASSLGSSYEQYF. The CDR3, as DNA: TGTGCCAGCAGCTTGGGCAGCTCCTACGAGCAGTACTTC. The chain links TRBV11-2 to TRBJ2-7; D uncertain. The CDR3 consists of 13 residues. CDR1 SGHAT and CDR2 FQNNGV come from the germline V gene. V was cut by 3 bases and J by 0 bases, with 6 bases left in between.

This clone was counted once. The CDR3 loop reads CASSLDRLNSPLHF. Written as DNA, the CDR3 is TGTGCCAGCAGTCTGGACAGGCTAAATTCACCCCTCCACTTT. This rearrangement joins TRBV27 to TRBJ1-6; TRBD1 matches 7 bases. Trimming at V came to 5 bases and at J to 7 bases, leaving 5 bases not matched to a gene. Germline CDR1 MNHEY, CDR2 SMNVEV (reference sequence). The CDR3 totals 14 residues.

The count of this clone is one. V gene TRBV19 combines with J gene TRBJ2-5; 11 nucleotides line up with TRBD2. The CDR3 runs 15 residues. After removal of 0 bases from V and 3 bases from J, the junction contained 0 bases not matched to a gene. Germline V gives CDR1 LNHDA, CDR2 SQIVND (reference sequence). CDR3 residues: CASSIEGLAEETQYF. For the CDR3, the DNA is TGTGCCAGTAGTATAGAGGGACTAGCGGAAGAGACCCAGTACTTC.

V and J are TRBV5-1 and TRBJ2-7; 10 nucleotides align to TRBD1. Per germline, CDR1 SGHRS and CDR2 YFSETQ. After removal of 4 bases from V and 6 bases from J, the junction contained 7 bases not matched to a gene. The CDR3 contains 14 residues. DNA of the CDR3: TGCGCCAGCAGCCTAAGGACAGGGGGACTCGAGCAGTACTTC. Encoded protein: CASSLRTGGLEQYF.

The CDR3, as DNA: TGTGCCAGCAGCGAGGGGGGCTATGGCTACACCTTC. The encoded protein is CASSEGGYGYTF. The chain employs TRBV9 and TRBJ1-2; D perhaps matches TRBD1 (6 bases). Germline values: CDR1 SGDLS, CDR2 YYNGEE. The germline V and J ends were trimmed by 3 bases and 4 bases, with 7 bases remaining between them. This CDR3 region has 12 residues.

This clone showed up just once. This chain joins TRBV28 and TRBJ1-2, with D unresolved. Trimming stripped 3 bases from V and 0 bases from J, with 11 bases between. This CDR3 is built from 15 residues. Germline lookup yields CDR1 MDHEN and CDR2 SYDVKM. The CDR3: CASSLPPGANYGYTF. Here the CDR3 DNA reads TGTGCCAGCAGTTTGCCACCTGGGGCTAACTATGGCTACACCTTC.

As DNA, the CDR3 is TGTGCCAGCAGCGTATCAGCAGGGGGCTACTACGAGCAGTACTTC. It specifies CASSVSAGGYYEQYF. This chain uses TRBV9 with TRBJ2-7; the match to TRBD1 covers 8 bases. V lost 1 base, J lost 3 bases, and 6 bases stayed unmatched. The CDR3 extends over 15 amino acids. Germline CDR1 SGDLS, CDR2 YYNGEE.

A note on this clone: A read error likely explains this, since a far larger clone differs by one base. V gene TRBV2 combines with J gene TRBJ2-5; tentatively, D is TRBD2 (7 bases). Deletions cut 3 bases from V and 4 bases from J, with 15 bases between. Germline lookup yields CDR1 SNHLY and CDR2 FYNNEI. This CDR3 is 15 amino acids long. CDR3 loop: CASSEGRGGPETQYF. The CDR3 DNA follows: TGTGCCAGCAGTGAGGGGAGGGGGGGCCCAGAGACCCAGTACTTC.

V is TRBV4-3 and J is TRBJ2-1; D gene uncertain. Trimming removed 0 bases at V and 2 bases at J, with 14 bases between. CDR3 length: 17 amino acids. Germline loops: CDR1 LGHNA, CDR2 YSLEER. The CDR3 nucleotides read TGCGCCAGCAGCCAAGATCCAACAGCCTCCCCCTACAATGAGCAGTTCTTC. This encodes CASSQDPTASPYNEQFF.

The CDR3 spells CASQQGAHNEQFF. DNA for the CDR3: TGCGCCAGCCAACAGGGAGCCCACAATGAGCAGTTCTTC. This rearrangement joins TRBV10-2 to TRBJ2-1, with TRBD1 as a possible D gene (6 bases). Trimming pared 8 bases from V and 5 bases from J, leaving 13 bases between. Germline CDR1 is WSHSY and CDR2 is SAAADI. This CDR3 region has 13 residues.

This chain links TRBV11-1 with TRBJ2-7, with a tentative D call TRBD2 (6 bases). CDR1 SGHAT and CDR2 FQDESV come from the germline V gene (reference sequence). Trimming shortened V by 5 bases and J by 1 base, and 15 bases separated the two germline ends. The CDR3 consists of 15 residues. The CDR3 loop reads CASSLGTAASYEQYF. The CDR3 nucleotides read TGTGCCAGCAGCCTCGGGACTGCCGCGTCCTACGAGCAGTACTTC.

This chain joins TRBV19 and TRBJ2-1, with TRBD1 matching 7 bases. This CDR3 is 14 amino acids long. V shed 4 bases, J shed 2 bases, and the junction held 2 bases outside the gene matches. Germline loops: CDR1 LNHDA, CDR2 SQIVND (reference sequence). As DNA, the CDR3 is TGTGCCAGTAGTAGACAGGGACCCTACAATGAGCAGTTCTTC. It is translated as CASSRQGPYNEQFF.

The J gene is TRBJ2-7, the V gene TRBV27; D might be TRBD1 (6 bases). The germline V gene encodes CDR1 MNHEY and CDR2 SMNVEV (reference sequence). V lost 3 bases and J lost 2, with 11 bases in between. The CDR3 contains 14 residues. Here the CDR3 DNA reads TGTGCCAGCAGTTTTCAGGGGAGAGCCTACGAGCAGTACTTC. Protein product: CASSFQGRAYEQYF.

The CDR3 sequence is CASRGTSGSVYEQFF. In nucleotides, the CDR3 is TGTGCCAGCAGGGGGACTAGCGGGAGTGTATATGAGCAGTTCTTC. The rearrangement links TRBV27 to TRBJ2-1; TRBD2 matches at 14 bases. Germline V gene lookup returns CDR1 MNHEY and CDR2 SMNVEV (reference sequence). V gave up 6 bases and J gave up 8 bases; unmatched junction bases: 6. The CDR3 loop spans 15 amino acids.

Concerning this clone itself: The sample carries other DNA sequences with the same CDR3. The CDR3 is CASSFRLAGGEQYF. CDR3 sequence (DNA): TGTGCCAGCAGTTTCCGTCTAGCGGGTGGCGAGCAGTACTTC. The rearrangement joins TRBV28 to TRBJ2-7; 8 bases match TRBD2. This CDR3 spans 14 amino acids. J was trimmed by 6 bases and V by 3 bases; bases with no gene match: 7. Germline lookup yields CDR1 MDHEN and CDR2 SYDVKM.

In its sample, this clone was seen once. DNA for the CDR3: TGTGCCAGTAGTGGGGGGCACAATGAGCAGTTCTTC. It yields the protein CASSGGHNEQFF. The gene calls are TRBV19 and TRBJ2-1; D is perhaps TRBD1 or TRBD2 (6 bases each). There are 12 residues in the CDR3. Trimming stripped 5 bases from V and 5 bases from J, with 7 bases between. In germline, CDR1 is LNHDA, CDR2 SQIVND (reference sequence).

The chain links TRBV27 to TRBJ2-1; D assignment may be TRBD1 or TRBD2 (6 bases each). Germline V gene sequence: CDR1 MNHEY, CDR2 SMNVEV (reference sequence). The ends were cut back, 2 bases at V and 5 bases at J, with 16 bases in the middle. The CDR3 is 16 residues long. In nucleotides, the CDR3 is TGTGCCAGCAGTTTAATGTGGGAGGAGGGGGACAATGAGCAGTTCTTC. Its protein product is CASSLMWEEGDNEQFF.

The rearrangement uses TRBV27 and TRBJ2-3, with D tentatively TRBD1 or TRBD2 (6 bases each). Trimming took 7 bases from V and 4 from J, leaving 15 bases between them. The CDR3 covers 14 residues. The V gene's germline CDR1 is MNHEY and CDR2 SMNVEV (reference sequence). CDR3 sequence (DNA): TGTGCCAGCACTACAGAGGGGGGATCAGATACGCAGTATTTT. Protein: CASTTEGGSDTQYF.